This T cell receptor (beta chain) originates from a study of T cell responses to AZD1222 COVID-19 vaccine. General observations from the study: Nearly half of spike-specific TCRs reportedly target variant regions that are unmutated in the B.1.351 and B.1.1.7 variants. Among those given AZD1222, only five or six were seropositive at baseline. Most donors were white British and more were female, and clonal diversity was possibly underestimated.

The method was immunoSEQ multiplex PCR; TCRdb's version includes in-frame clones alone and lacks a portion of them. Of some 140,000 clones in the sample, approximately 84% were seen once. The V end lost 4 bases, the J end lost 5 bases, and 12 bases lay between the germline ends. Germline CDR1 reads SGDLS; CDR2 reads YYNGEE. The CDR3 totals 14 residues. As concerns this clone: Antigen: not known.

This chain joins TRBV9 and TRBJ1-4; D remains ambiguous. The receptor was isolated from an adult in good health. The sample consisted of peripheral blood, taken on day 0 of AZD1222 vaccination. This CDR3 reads CASSSRQLNEKLFF. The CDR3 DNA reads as TGTGCCAGCAGCTCCCGTCAGCTAAATGAAAAACTGTTTTTT.